Below are 7 T cell receptor beta chains sequenced from a single sample in a study of tumor-infiltrating lymphocytes in localized non-small cell lung cancer. The method was immunoSEQ multiplex PCR; TCRdb's version includes in-frame clones alone and lacks a portion of them. The data show 9,500 to 15,000 clones, 80% seen once. Sequenced sample: lung tumor tissue. These receptor sequences come from a human donor with non-small cell lung cancer.

V usage is TRBV28 and J usage is TRBJ2-5; 8 bases align to TRBD2. V was clipped by 2 bases and J by 5 bases; unmatched bases: 7. Germline lookup yields CDR1 MDHEN and CDR2 SYDVKM. This CDR3 has 15 residues. CDR3 DNA: TGTGCCAGCAGTTTAAACGGGGGGGCCGGGGAGACCCAGTACTTC. It encodes CASSLNGGAGETQYF.

The chain links TRBV2 to TRBJ2-7; D might be TRBD1 (5 bases). With 7 bases removed from V and 6 bases from J, the gap between germline ends came to 28 bases. The germline V gene encodes CDR1 SNHLY and CDR2 FYNNEI. CDR3 length: 17 amino acids. The CDR3 DNA follows: TGTGCCAGCACAAGACGATGGGGCAGCCAAGTCCTGTCCGAGCAGTACTTC. Protein: CASTRRWGSQVLSEQYF. Together with reference TRBV2 and TRBJ2-7, the CDR3 gives the full variable domain: EPEVTQTPSHQVTQMGQEVILRCVPISNHLYFYWYRQILGQKVEFLVSFYNNEISEKSEIFDDQFSVERPDGSNFTLKIRSTKLEDSAMYFCASTRRWGSQVLSEQYFGPGTRLTVT.

On this clone itself: At the DNA level, this CDR3 is encoded by other sequences in the same sample as well. The rearrangement joins TRBV19 to TRBJ2-2; TRBD2 aligns across 8 bases. Germline loops: CDR1 LNHDA, CDR2 SQIVND (reference sequence). This CDR3 has 15 residues. Unmatched junction bases numbered 1, after V lost 3 bases and J lost 1 base. CDR3 sequence: CASSISGVNTGELFF. The CDR3 bases are TGTGCCAGTAGTATTAGCGGGGTGAACACCGGGGAGCTGTTTTTT.

This clone was seen only once. The gene calls are TRBV7-9 and TRBJ2-5, with D perhaps matching TRBD1 (5 bases). The V gene's germline CDR1 is SEHNR and CDR2 FQNEAQ (reference sequence). Trimming removed 5 bases at V and 4 bases at J, with 14 bases between. This CDR3 is built from 14 residues. The CDR3 DNA follows: TGTGCCAGCAGCATCCAGGGTTTTCTAGAGACCCAGTACTTC. It yields the protein CASSIQGFLETQYF.

V is TRBV7-8 and J is TRBJ1-2; a possible D gene is TRBD1 (6 bases). The CDR3 spans 14 residues. V shed 1 base and J shed 7 bases, with 13 bases lying between them. CDR1 and CDR2 (germline): SGHVS, FQNEAQ. CDR3 in amino acids: CASSLVAGDSGYTF. Written as DNA, the CDR3 is TGTGCCAGCAGCTTAGTTGCAGGGGATTCTGGCTACACCTTC.

V and J are TRBV11-2 and TRBJ2-7; either TRBD1 or TRBD2 may supply D (5 bases each). Trimming stripped 5 bases from V and 6 bases from J, with 17 bases between. The CDR3 is 14 residues long. Germline assignment: CDR1 SGHAT and CDR2 FQNNGV. This chain's CDR3 is CASSGRDQGSEQYF. In nucleotides, the CDR3 is TGTGCCAGCAGCGGCCGGGACCAGGGCAGCGAGCAGTACTTC.

The V and J genes are TRBV18 and TRBJ1-1, with TRBD1 matching 7 bases. CDR1 and CDR2 from the germline V gene are KGHSH and LQKENI. V was clipped by 3 bases and J by 1 base; unmatched bases: 2. The CDR3 is made up of 14 amino acids. The CDR3 coding sequence is TGTGCCAGCTCACCCAGGACAGGGAACACTGAAGCTTTCTTT. Translated, it gives CASSPRTGNTEAFF.